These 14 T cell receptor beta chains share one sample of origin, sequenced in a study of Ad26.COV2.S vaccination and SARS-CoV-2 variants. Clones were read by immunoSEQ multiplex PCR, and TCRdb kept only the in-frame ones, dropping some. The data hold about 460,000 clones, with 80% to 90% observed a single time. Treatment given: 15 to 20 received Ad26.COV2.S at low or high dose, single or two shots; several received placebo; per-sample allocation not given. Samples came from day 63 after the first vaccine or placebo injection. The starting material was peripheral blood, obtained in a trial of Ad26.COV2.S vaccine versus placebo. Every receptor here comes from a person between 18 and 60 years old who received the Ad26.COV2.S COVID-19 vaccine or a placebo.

As DNA, the CDR3 is TGTGCCAGCAGCTTAGTTTCAGCCTACAATGAGCAGTTCTTC. Its translation is CASSLVSAYNEQFF. The genes are TRBV7-9 and TRBJ2-1; D gene uncertain. This CDR3 comprises 14 residues. Germline CDR1 reads SEHNR; CDR2 reads FQNEAQ (reference sequence). The V and J ends lost 1 base and 2 bases respectively, with 6 bases between them.

The CDR3: CASSFSLSGIPSGANVLTF. The DNA for the CDR3 is TGTGCCAGCAGTTTTTCCCTTAGCGGGATTCCCTCTGGGGCCAACGTCCTGACTTTC. This chain joins TRBV27 and TRBJ2-6; 8 positions match TRBD2. V shed 3 bases, J shed 0 bases, and the junction held 10 bases outside the gene matches. In germline, CDR1 is MNHEY, CDR2 SMNVEV (reference sequence). This CDR3 contains 19 residues. The whole variable domain, filled in from reference TRBV27 and TRBJ2-6, reads EAQVTQNPRYLITVTGKKLTVTCSQNMNHEYMSWYRQDPGLGLRQIYYSMNVEVTDKGDVPEGYKVSRKEKRNFPLILESPSPNQTSLYFCASSFSLSGIPSGANVLTFGAGSRLTVL.

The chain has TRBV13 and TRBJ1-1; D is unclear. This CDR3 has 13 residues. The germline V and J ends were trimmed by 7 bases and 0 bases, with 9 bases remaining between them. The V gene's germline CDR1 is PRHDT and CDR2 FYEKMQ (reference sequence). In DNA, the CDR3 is TGTGCCAGCAACCAACAGATGAACACTGAAGCTTTCTTT. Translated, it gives CASNQQMNTEAFF.

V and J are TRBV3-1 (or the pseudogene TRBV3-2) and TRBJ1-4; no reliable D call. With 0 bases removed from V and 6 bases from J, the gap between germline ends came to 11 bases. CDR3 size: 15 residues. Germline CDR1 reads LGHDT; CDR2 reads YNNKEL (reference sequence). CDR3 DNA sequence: TGTGCCAGCAGCCAAGAACCGTCACGTTATGAAAAACTGTTTTTT. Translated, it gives CASSQEPSRYEKLFF.

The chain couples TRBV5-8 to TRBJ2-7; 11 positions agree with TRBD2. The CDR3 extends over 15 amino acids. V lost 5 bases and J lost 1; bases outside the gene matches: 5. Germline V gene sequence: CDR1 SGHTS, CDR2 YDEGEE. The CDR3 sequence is CASSRGLAGSYEQYF. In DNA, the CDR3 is TGTGCCAGCAGTCGCGGACTAGCGGGTTCCTACGAGCAGTACTTC.

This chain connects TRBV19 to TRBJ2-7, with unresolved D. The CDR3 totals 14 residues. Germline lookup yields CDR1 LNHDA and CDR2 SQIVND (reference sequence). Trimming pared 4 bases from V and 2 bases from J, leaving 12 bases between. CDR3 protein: CASSTARPTYEQYF. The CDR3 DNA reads TGTGCCAGTAGTACGGCCCGACCCACCTACGAGCAGTACTTC.

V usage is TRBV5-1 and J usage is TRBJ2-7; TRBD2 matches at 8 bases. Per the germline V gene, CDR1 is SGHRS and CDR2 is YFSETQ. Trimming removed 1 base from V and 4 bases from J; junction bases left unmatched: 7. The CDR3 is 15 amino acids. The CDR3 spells CASSLTAGESYEQYF. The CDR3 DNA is TGCGCCAGCAGCTTGACAGCGGGAGAGAGTTACGAGCAGTACTTC.

This chain's CDR3 is CASSYGATQETQYF. CDR3 sequence (DNA): TGTGCCAGCAGTTACGGCGCAACACAAGAGACCCAGTACTTC. This chain links TRBV6-5 with TRBJ2-5; D gene uncertain. The CDR3 is made up of 14 amino acids. Germline V gene sequence: CDR1 MNHEY, CDR2 SVGAGI. The germline V and J ends were trimmed by 2 bases and 2 bases, with 9 bases remaining between them.

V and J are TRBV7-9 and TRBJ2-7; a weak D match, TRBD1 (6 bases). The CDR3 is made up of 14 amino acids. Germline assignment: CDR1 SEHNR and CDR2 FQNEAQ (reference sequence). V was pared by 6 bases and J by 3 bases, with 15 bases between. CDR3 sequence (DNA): TGTGCCAGCAGTCCAGGGACACACTACTACGAGCAGTACTTC. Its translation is CASSPGTHYYEQYF.

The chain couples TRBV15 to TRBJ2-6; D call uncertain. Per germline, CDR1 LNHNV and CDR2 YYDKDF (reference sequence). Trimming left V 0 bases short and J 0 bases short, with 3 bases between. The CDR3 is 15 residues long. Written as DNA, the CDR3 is TGTGCCACCAGCAGAGATGACTCTGGGGCCAACGTCCTGACTTTC. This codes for CATSRDDSGANVLTF.

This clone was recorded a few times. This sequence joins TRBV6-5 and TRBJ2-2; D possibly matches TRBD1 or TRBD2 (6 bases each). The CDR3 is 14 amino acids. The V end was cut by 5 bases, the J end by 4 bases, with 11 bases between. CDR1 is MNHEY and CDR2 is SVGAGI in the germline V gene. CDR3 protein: CASSTGTPTGELFF. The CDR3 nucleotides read TGTGCCAGCAGTACAGGGACTCCCACCGGGGAGCTGTTTTTT.

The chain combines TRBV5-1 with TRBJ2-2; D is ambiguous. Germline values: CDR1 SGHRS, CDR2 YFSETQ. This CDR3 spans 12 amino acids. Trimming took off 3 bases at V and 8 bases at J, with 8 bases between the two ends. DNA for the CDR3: TGCGCCAGCAGCTCCCTGCCTGGGGAGCTGTTTTTT. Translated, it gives CASSSLPGELFF.

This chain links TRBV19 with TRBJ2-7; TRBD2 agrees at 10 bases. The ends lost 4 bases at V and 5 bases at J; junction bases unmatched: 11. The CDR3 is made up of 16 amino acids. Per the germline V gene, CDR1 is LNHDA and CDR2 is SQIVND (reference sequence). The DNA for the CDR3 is TGTGCCAGTAGTACTGCGGGGGCTAGCGGGAGTCACGAGCAGTACTTC. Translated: CASSTAGASGSHEQYF.

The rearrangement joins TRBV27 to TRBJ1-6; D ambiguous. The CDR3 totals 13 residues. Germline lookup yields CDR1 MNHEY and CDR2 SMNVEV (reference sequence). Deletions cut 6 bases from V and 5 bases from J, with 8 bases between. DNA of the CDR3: TGTGCCAGCAGGCGGACTAATAATTCACCCCTCCACTTT. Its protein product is CASRRTNNSPLHF.